This is a list of T cell receptor beta chains from one sample in a study of prognosis after radiotherapy for stage I lung cancer. TCRdb redid the calling of the multiplex PCR reads with MiXCR, one entry per CDR3 protein. The data show 11,000 to 15,000 distinct CDR3 sequences, with around 56% seen just once and 26% held by the top ten. Source: PBMCs, taken before or after stereotactic body radiation therapy (not recorded which). These receptors were obtained from a donor over 45 with non-small cell lung cancer. Each CDR3 is given with its conserved first and last residue. A D gene is named only where the DNA matches it firmly. Some rows mark clone size as missing; the rest say once, few, many or name a class of expanded clone.

V gene	J gene	D gene	clone size	CDR3 protein	CDR3 DNA
TRBV20-1	TRBJ2-1	TRBD1	medium-sized	CSASLRGRYNEQFF	TGCAGTGCTAGCCTCAGGGGGCGCTACAATGAGCAGTTCTTC
TRBV11-2	TRBJ1-6	.	.	CASSLGRGVDSPLHF	TGTGCCAGCAGCTTAGGACGGGGGGTAGATTCACCCCTCCACTTT
TRBV6-5	TRBJ1-1	.	.	CASSSRGLGGTEAFF	TGTGCCAGCAGTTCACGGGGCCTGGGGGGAACTGAAGCTTTCTTT
TRBV6-5	TRBJ1-1	.	.	CASSYSPVSESFF	TGTGCCAGCAGTTACTCGCCAGTGTCTGAATCTTTCTTT
TRBV12-3/TRBV12-4	TRBJ1-5	TRBD1	.	CASSVTGGANQPQHF	TGTGCCAGCAGTGTGACAGGGGGGGCCAATCAGCCCCAGCATTTT
TRBV4-1	TRBJ2-5	.	many	CASSQLRSSGETQYF	TGCGCCAGCAGCCAACTCCGGAGTTCCGGGGAGACCCAGTACTTC
TRBV14	TRBJ2-5	.	many	CASSQGGVLRETQYF	TGTGCCAGCAGCCAAGGGGGCGTGTTAAGGGAGACCCAGTACTTC
TRBV5-1	TRBJ1-3	TRBD1	.	CASSFGTAGNTIYF	TGCGCCAGCAGCTTCGGGACAGCTGGAAACACCATATATTTT
TRBV7-2	TRBJ2-7	.	.	CASSLGGVGYEQYF	TGTGCCAGCAGCTTAGGGGGCGTTGGTTACGAGCAGTACTTC
TRBV6-4	TRBJ2-3	.	.	CASTTRGVLQCSDTQYF	TGTGCCAGCACTACAAGGGGTGTCCTCCAGTGTTCGGATACGCAGTATTTT
TRBV15	TRBJ2-1	.	medium-sized	CATSRAGRNYNEQFF	TGTGCCACCAGCAGAGCGGGACGGAACTACAATGAGCAGTTCTTC
TRBV4-2	TRBJ2-2	TRBD2	.	CASSRQLAENTGELFF	TGTGCCAGCAGCCGACAACTAGCGGAGAACACCGGGGAGCTGTTTTTT
TRBV5-1	TRBJ1-2	.	.	CASSLQENYGYTF	TGCGCCAGCAGCTTACAGGAAAACTATGGCTACACCTTC
TRBV28	TRBJ1-3	TRBD1	.	CASTPGGYSGNTIYF	TGTGCCAGCACGCCAGGGGGTTACTCTGGAAACACCATATATTTT